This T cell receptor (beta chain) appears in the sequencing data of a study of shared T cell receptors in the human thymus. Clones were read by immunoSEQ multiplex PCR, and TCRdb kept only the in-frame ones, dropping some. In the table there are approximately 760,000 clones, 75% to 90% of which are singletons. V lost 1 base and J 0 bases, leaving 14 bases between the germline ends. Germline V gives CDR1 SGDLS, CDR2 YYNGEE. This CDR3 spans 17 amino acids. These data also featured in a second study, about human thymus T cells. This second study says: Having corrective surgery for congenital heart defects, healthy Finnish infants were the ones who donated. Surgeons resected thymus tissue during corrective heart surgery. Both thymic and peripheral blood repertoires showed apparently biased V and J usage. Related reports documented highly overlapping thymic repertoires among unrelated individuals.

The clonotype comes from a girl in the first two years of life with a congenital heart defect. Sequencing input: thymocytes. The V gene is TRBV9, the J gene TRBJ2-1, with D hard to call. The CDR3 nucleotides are TGTGCCAGCAGCGTATATTGGCGGCAAAGCTCCTACAATGAGCAGTTCTTC. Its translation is CASSVYWRQSSYNEQFF.